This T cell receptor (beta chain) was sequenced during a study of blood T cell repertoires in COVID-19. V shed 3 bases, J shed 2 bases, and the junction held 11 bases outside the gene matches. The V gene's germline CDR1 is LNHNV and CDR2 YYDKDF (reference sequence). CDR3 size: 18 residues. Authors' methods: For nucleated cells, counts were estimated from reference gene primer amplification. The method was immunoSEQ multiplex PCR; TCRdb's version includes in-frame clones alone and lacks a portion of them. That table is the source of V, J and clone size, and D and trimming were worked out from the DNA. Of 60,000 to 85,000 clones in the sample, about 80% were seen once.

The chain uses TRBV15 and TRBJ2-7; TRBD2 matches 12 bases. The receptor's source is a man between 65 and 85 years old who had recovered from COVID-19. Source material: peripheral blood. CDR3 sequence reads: CATSSRDRGLAGPYEQYF. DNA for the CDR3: TGTGCCACCAGCAGCCGGGACAGGGGACTAGCGGGCCCCTACGAGCAGTACTTC.